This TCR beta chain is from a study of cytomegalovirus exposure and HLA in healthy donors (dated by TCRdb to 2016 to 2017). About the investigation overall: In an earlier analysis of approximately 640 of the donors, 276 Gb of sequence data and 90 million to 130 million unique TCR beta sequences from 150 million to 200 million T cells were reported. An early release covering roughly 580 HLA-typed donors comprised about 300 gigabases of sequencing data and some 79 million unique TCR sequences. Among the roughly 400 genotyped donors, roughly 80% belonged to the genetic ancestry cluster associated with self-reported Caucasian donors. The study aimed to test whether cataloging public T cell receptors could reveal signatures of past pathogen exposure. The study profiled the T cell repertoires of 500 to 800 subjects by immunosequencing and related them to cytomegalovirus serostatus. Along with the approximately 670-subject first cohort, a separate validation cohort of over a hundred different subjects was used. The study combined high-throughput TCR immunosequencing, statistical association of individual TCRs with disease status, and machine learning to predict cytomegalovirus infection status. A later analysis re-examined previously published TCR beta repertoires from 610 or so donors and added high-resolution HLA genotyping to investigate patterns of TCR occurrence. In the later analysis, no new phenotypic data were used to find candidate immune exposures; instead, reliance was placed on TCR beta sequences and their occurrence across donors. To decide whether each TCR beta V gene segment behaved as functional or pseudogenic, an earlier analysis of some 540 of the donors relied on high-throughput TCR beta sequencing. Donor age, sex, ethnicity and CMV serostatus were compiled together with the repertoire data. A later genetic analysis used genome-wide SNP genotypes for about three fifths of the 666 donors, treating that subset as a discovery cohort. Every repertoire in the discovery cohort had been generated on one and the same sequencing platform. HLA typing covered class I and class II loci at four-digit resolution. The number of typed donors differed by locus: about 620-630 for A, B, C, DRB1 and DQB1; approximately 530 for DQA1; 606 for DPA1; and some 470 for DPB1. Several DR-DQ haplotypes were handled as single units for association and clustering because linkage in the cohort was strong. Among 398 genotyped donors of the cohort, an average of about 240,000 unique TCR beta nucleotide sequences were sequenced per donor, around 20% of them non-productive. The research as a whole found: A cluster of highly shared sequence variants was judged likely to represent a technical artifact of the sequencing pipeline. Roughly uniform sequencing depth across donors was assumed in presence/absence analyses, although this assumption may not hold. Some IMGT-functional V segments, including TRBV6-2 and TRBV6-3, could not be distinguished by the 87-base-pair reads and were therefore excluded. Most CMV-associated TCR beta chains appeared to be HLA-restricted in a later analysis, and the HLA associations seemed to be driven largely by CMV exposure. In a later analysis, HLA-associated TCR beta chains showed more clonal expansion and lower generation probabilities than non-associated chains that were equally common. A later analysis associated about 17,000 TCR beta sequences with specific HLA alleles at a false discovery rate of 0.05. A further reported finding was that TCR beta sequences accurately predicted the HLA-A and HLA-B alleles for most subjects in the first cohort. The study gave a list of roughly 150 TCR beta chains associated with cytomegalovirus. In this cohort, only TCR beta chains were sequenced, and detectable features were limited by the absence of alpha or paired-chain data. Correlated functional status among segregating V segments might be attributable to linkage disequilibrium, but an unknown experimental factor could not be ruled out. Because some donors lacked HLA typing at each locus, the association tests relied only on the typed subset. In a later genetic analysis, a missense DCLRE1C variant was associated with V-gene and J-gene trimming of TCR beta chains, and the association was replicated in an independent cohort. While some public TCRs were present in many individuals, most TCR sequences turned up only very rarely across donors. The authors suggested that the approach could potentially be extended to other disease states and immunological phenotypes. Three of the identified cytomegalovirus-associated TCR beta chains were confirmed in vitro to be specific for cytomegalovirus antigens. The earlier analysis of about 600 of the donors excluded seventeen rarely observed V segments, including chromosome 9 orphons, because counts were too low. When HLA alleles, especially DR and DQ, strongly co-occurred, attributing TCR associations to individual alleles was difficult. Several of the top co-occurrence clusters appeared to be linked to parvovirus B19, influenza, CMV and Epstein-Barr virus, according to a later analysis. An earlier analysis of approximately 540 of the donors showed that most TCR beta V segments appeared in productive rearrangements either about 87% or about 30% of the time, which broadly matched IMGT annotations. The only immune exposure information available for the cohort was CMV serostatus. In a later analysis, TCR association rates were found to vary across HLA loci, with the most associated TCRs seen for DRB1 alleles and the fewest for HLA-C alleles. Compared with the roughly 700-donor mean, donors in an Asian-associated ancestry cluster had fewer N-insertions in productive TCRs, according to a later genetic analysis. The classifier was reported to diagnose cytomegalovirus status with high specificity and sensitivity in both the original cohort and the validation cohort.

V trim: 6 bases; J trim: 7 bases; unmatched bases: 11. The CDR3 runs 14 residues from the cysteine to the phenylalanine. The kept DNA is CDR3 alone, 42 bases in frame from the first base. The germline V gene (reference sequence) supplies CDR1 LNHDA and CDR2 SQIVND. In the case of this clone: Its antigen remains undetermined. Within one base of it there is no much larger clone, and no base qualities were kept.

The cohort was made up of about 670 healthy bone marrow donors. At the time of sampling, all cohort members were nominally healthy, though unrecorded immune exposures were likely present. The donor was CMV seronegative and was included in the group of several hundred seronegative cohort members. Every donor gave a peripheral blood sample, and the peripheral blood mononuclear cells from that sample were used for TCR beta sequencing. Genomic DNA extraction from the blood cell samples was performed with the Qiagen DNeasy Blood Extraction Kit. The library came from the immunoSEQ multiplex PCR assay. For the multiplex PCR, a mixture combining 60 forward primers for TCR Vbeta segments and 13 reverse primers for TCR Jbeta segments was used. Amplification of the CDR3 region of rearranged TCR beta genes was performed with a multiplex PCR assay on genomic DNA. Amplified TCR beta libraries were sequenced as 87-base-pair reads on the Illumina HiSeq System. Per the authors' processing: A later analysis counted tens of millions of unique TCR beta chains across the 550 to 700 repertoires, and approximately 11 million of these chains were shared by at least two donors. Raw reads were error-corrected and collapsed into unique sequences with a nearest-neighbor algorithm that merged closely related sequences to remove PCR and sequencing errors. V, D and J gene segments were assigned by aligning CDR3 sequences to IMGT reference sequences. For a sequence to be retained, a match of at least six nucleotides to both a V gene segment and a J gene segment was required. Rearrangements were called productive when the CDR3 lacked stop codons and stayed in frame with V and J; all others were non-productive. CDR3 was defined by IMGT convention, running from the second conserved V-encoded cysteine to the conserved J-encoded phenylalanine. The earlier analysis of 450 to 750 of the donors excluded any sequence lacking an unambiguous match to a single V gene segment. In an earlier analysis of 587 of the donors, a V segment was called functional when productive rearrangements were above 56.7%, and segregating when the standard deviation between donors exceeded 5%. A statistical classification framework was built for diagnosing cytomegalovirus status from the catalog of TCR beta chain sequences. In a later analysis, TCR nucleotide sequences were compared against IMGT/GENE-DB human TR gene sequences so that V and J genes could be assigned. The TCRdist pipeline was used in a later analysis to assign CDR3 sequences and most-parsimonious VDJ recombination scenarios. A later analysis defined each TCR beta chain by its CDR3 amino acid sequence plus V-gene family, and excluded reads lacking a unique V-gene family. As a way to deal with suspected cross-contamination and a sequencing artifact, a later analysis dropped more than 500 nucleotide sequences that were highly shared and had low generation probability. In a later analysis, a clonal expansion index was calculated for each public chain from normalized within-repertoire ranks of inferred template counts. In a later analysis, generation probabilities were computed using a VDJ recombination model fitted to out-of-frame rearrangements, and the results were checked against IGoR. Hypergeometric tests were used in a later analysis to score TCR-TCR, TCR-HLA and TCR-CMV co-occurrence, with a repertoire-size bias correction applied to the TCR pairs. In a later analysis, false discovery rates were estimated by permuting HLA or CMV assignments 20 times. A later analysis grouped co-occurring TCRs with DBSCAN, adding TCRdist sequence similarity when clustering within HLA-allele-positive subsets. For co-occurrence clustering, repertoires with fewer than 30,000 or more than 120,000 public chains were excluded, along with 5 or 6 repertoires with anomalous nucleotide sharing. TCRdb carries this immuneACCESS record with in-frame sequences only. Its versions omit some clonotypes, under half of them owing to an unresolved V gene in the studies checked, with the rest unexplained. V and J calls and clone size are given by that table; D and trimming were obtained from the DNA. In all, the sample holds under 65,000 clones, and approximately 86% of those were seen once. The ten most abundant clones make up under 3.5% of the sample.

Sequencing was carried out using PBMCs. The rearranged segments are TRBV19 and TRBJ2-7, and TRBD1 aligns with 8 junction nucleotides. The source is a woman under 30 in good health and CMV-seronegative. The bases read TGTGCCAGTAGCTTCCGTCAGGGGGCGCGGGAGCAGTACTTC. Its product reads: CASSFRQGAREQYF.